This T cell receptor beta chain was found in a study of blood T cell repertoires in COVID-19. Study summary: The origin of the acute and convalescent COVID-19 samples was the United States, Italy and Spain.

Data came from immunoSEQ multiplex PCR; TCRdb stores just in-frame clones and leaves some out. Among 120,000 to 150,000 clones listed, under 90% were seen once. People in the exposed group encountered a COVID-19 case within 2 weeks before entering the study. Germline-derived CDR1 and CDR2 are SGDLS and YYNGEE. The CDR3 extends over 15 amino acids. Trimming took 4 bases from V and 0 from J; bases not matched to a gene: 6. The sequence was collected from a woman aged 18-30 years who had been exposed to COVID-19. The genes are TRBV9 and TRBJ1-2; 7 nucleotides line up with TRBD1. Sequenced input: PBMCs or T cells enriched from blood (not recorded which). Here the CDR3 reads CASSIRDRSNYGYTF. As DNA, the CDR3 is TGTGCCAGCAGCATCCGGGACAGATCTAACTATGGCTACACCTTC.